This record looks at one T cell receptor beta chain sequence and its context. The data are from a study of technical replicates of blood from a few donors. Measured with immunoSEQ multiplex PCR; TCRdb has only the in-frame clones, and not every one. The table has some 70,000 clones, around 95% seen once. Germline V gene lookup returns CDR1 LNHDA and CDR2 SQIVND (reference sequence). The CDR3 is 15 amino acids. The trim removed 3 bases at V and 2 bases at J, leaving 6 bases unmatched. V is TRBV19 and J is TRBJ2-7, with 8 bases lining up with TRBD1. The source is a human donor in good health. The sample taken for sequencing was T cells isolated from PBMCs. DNA for the CDR3: TGTGCCAGTAGTATGACGGGGACAGGAGCCTACGAGCAGTACTTC. Translated, it gives CASSMTGTGAYEQYF.